The 16 T cell receptor beta chains presented below share a single source sample, sequenced in a study of blood T cell repertoires in COVID-19. Measured with immunoSEQ multiplex PCR; TCRdb has only the in-frame clones, and not every one. This sample has some 140,000 clones, with 70% to 90% found just once. Sequences were obtained from peripheral blood. All receptors come from a woman in her forties or fifties who had recovered from COVID-19.

The chain has TRBV13 and TRBJ1-6; perhaps TRBD1 as D (5 bases). V gave up 5 bases and J gave up 8 bases, with 16 bases separating them. Per germline, CDR1 PRHDT and CDR2 FYEKMQ (reference sequence). This CDR3 contains 15 residues. The CDR3 coding sequence is TGTGCCAGCAGCCGGGGGGGGAGGGGCTATTCACCCCTCCACTTT. This sequence encodes CASSRGGRGYSPLHF.

This clone was counted a few times. The V and J genes are TRBV27 and TRBJ1-1, with a possible D match to TRBD1 (5 bases). The CDR3 has 11 residues. Germline lookup yields CDR1 MNHEY and CDR2 SMNVEV (reference sequence). V dropped 4 bases and J dropped 7 bases, with 7 bases sitting between them. The CDR3 loop reads CASSSQGEAFF. DNA of the CDR3: TGTGCCAGCAGTTCTCAGGGTGAAGCTTTCTTT.

The CDR3 DNA is TGTGCCAGCAGCTTGGACAGCAACTCTGGAAACACCATATATTTT. Translated, it gives CASSLDSNSGNTIYF. The chain employs TRBV5-5 and TRBJ1-3; D is undetermined. CDR1 and CDR2 from the germline V gene are SGHKS and YYEKEE (reference sequence). The CDR3 has 15 residues. V lost 0 bases and J lost 0, with 7 bases in between. Supplemented by reference TRBV5-5 and TRBJ1-3, the full variable domain reads DAGVTQSPTHLIKTRGQQVTLRCSPISGHKSVSWYQQVLGQGPQFIFQYYEKEERGRGNFPDRFSARQFPNYSSELNVNALLLGDSALYLCASSLDSNSGNTIYFGEGSWLTVV.

The chain recombines TRBV5-1 with TRBJ1-1, with TRBD1 as a possible D gene (5 bases). Germline CDR1 is SGHRS and CDR2 is YFSETQ. The CDR3 sequence is 15 residues long. The V and J ends lost 3 bases and 4 bases respectively, with 16 bases between them. The CDR3 nucleotides read TGCGCCAGCAGCTCCCTCGCGGGGCGCGCCACTGAAGCTTTCTTT. Its protein product is CASSSLAGRATEAFF. Together with reference TRBV5-1 and TRBJ1-1, the CDR3 gives the full variable domain: KAGVTQTPRYLIKTRGQQVTLSCSPISGHRSVSWYQQTPGQGLQFLFEYFSETQRNKGNFPGRFSGRQFSNSRSEMNVSTLELGDSALYLCASSSLAGRATEAFFGQGTRLTVV.

This chain joins TRBV5-1 and TRBJ2-1; 9 bases line up with TRBD2. Trimming removed 4 bases from V and 0 bases from J; junction bases left unmatched: 8. The germline gives CDR1 SGHRS, CDR2 YFSETQ. The CDR3 spans 17 residues. CDR3 sequence: CASSQSGGPFSYNEQFF. For the CDR3, the DNA is TGCGCCAGCAGCCAAAGCGGGGGGCCTTTCTCCTACAATGAGCAGTTCTTC.

This sequence joins TRBV6-5 and TRBJ2-1, with 9 nucleotides matching TRBD2. This CDR3 is 15 amino acids long. Germline assignment: CDR1 MNHEY and CDR2 SVGAGI. Losses at the gene ends were 5 bases for V and 6 bases for J; bases not matched to a gene: 8. In nucleotides, the CDR3 is TGTGCCAGCAGTCTTAGCGGGGGATCCCTCAATGAGCAGTTCTTC. Translation: CASSLSGGSLNEQFF.

The rearrangement joins TRBV9 to TRBJ2-1; 9 bases match TRBD2. Germline V gives CDR1 SGDLS, CDR2 YYNGEE. This CDR3 comprises 15 residues. V lost 5 bases to trimming and J lost 2 bases; unmatched junction nucleotides: 5. The CDR3 is CASSESGGPYNEQFF. In DNA, the CDR3 is TGTGCCAGCAGTGAGAGCGGGGGGCCCTACAATGAGCAGTTCTTC.

This chain connects TRBV14 to TRBJ1-2; 7 nucleotides match TRBD1. The germline V gene encodes CDR1 SGHDN and CDR2 FVKESK. Unmatched junction bases numbered 7, after V lost 3 bases and J lost 6 bases. The CDR3 runs to 14 residues. CDR3 sequence (DNA): TGTGCCAGCAGCCAGGGGACAGCGCCTCATGGCTACACCTTC. It codes for CASSQGTAPHGYTF. The variable domain in full, with the rest retrieved from reference TRBV14 and TRBJ1-2, is EAGVTQFPSHSVIEKGQTVTLRCDPISGHDNLYWYRRVMGKEIKFLLHFVKESKQDESGMPNNRFLAERTGGTYSTLKVQPAELEDSGVYFCASSQGTAPHGYTFGSGTRLTVV.

The chain combines TRBV29-1 with TRBJ2-7, with D possibly being TRBD1 (6 bases). The CDR3 runs 15 residues. V was pared by 3 bases and J by 3 bases, with 18 bases between. The germline gives CDR1 SQVTM, CDR2 ANQGSEA. The CDR3 nucleotides are TGCAGCGTTGAGGCGCCGAGTGGGGGCCACTACGAGCAGTACTTC. Protein sequence: CSVEAPSGGHYEQYF.

The chain joins TRBV18 to TRBJ1-2, with 8 nucleotides matching TRBD1. This CDR3 is 15 amino acids long. V was pared by 6 bases and J by 0 bases, with 6 bases of the junction left unmatched. CDR1 is KGHSH and CDR2 is LQKENI in the germline V gene. CDR3 DNA: TGTGCCAGCTCGCCCGGGACAGGTACTAACTATGGCTACACCTTC. Its protein is CASSPGTGTNYGYTF.

This rearrangement joins TRBV10-3 to TRBJ1-5, with TRBD1 as a possible D gene (6 bases). The CDR3 length is 13 residues. Trimming removed 6 bases from V and 7 bases from J, with 13 bases in between. Germline CDR1 is ENHRY and CDR2 is SYGVKD. The CDR3: CAISSSRGQPQHF. CDR3 bases: TGTGCCATCAGCTCATCCAGGGGCCAGCCCCAGCATTTT.

The V call is TRBV27, the J call TRBJ2-7, with TRBD2 identical over 9 bases. Germline lookup yields CDR1 MNHEY and CDR2 SMNVEV (reference sequence). Germline trimming cut 0 bases from V and 4 bases from J; bases unmatched to any gene: 10. The CDR3 extends over 17 amino acids. The CDR3 protein is CASSLSGGGAVPYEQYF. CDR3 DNA sequence: TGTGCCAGCAGTTTATCAGGCGGGGGGGCCGTCCCTTACGAGCAGTACTTC.

This chain uses TRBV10-3 with TRBJ2-1, with a weak D call TRBD2 (6 bases). The CDR3 runs to 14 residues. Per the germline V gene, CDR1 is ENHRY and CDR2 is SYGVKD. V gave up 4 bases and J gave up 3 bases, with 10 bases separating them. CDR3 bases: TGTGCCATCAGTGCTGGGGGGAGCTACAATGAGCAGTTCTTC. It is translated as CAISAGGSYNEQFF.

The V call is TRBV3-1 (or the pseudogene TRBV3-2), the J call TRBJ2-5; 11 bases fit TRBD2. The CDR3 extends over 14 amino acids. V was clipped by 6 bases and J by 10 bases; unmatched bases: 10. Germline CDR1 is LGHDT and CDR2 is YNNKEL (reference sequence). The CDR3 bases are TGTGCCAGCAGTATTCGTAGCGGGGGGGCGGGCCAGTACTTC. It codes for CASSIRSGGAGQYF.

V gene TRBV3-1 (or the pseudogene TRBV3-2) combines with J gene TRBJ2-7, with 8 bases aligning to TRBD1. The ends lost 5 bases at V and 3 bases at J; junction bases unmatched: 12. The germline V gene encodes CDR1 LGHDT and CDR2 YNNKEL (reference sequence). CDR3 size: 16 residues. CDR3 protein: CASSTDRTGTYYEQYF. CDR3 sequence (DNA): TGTGCCAGCAGCACAGACCGGACAGGGACCTACTACGAGCAGTACTTC.

This clone was observed once. The rearrangement joins TRBV6-5 to TRBJ1-1; D possibly corresponds to TRBD1 (5 bases). Germline V CDR1 and CDR2: MNHEY, SVGAGI. With 2 bases removed from V and 6 bases from J, the gap between germline ends came to 10 bases. This CDR3 has 13 amino acids. The CDR3 region is CASSYRGNAEAFF. The DNA of the CDR3 is TGTGCCAGCAGTTACAGGGGTAACGCTGAAGCTTTCTTT.